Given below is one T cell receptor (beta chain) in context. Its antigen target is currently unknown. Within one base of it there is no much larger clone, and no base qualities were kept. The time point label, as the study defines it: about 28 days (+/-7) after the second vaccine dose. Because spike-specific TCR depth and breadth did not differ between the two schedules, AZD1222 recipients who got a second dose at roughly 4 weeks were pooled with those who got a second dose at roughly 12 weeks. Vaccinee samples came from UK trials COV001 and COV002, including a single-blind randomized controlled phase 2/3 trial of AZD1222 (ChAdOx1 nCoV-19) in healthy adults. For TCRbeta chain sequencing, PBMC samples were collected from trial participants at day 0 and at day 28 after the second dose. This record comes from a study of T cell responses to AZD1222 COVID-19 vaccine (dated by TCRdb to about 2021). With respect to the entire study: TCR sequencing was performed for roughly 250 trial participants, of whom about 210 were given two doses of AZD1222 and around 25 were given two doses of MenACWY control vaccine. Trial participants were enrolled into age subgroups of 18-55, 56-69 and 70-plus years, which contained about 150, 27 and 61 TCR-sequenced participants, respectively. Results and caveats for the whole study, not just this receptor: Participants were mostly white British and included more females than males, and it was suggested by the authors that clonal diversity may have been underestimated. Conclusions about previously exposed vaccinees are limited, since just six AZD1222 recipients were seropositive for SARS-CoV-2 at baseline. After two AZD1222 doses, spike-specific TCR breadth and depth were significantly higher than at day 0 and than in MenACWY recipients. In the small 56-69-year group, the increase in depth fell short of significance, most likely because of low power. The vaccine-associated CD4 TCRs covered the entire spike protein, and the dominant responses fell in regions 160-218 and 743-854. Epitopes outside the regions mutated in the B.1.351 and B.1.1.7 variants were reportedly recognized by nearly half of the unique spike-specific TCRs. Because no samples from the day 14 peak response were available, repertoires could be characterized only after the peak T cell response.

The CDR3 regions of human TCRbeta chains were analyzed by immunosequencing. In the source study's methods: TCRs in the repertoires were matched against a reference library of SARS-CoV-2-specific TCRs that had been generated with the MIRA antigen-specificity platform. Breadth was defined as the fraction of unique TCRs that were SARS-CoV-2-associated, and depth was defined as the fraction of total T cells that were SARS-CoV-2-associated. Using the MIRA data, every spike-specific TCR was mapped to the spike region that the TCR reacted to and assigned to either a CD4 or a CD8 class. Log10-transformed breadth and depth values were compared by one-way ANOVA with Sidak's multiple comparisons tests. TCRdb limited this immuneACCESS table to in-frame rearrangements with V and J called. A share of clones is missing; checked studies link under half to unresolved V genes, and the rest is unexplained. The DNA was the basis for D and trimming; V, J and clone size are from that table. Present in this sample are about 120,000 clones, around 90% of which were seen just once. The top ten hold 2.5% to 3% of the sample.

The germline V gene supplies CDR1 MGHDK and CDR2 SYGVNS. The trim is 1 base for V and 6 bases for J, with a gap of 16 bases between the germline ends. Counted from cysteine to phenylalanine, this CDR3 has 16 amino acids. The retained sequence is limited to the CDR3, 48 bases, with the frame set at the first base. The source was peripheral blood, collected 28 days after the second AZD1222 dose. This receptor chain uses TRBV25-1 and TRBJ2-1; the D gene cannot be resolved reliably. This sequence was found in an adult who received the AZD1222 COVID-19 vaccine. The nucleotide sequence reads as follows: TGTGCCAGCAGTGAATGGCCCGGGTCTATGGGCAATGAGCAGTTCTTC. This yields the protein CASSEWPGSMGNEQFF.